The 32 T cell receptor beta chains in this list originate from one sample, sequenced in a study of OX40 agonist ivuxolimab in advanced cancers. The library was made by the immunoSEQ multiplex PCR assay. In its TCRdb copy, this immuneACCESS table keeps in-frame sequences only and misses some clones. Where compared with another copy, unresolved V genes explain less than half of these, and the others have no known cause. The sample table records tens of thousands of clones; approximately 88% of these occur just once. The top ten constitute just over 0.55% of the sample. The input for sequencing was CD4+ or CD8+ T cells sorted from blood, taken in a trial of the OX40 agonist ivuxolimab. All receptors come from an adult with an advanced solid tumor such as melanoma, head and neck, liver or kidney cancer.

In this sample, this clone turned up once. This chain connects TRBV30 to TRBJ1-2; perhaps TRBD1 as D (6 bases). V was clipped by 1 base and J by 8 bases, with 14 bases between them. Germline V CDR1 and CDR2: GTSNPN, SVGIG (reference sequence). The CDR3 sequence is 13 residues long. The CDR3 loop is CAWSAGVLGGYTF. The CDR3 DNA follows: TGTGCCTGGAGTGCAGGGGTTCTTGGGGGCTACACCTTC.

The chain couples TRBV9 to TRBJ2-2; no clear D gene. There are 16 residues in the CDR3. CDR1 is SGDLS, CDR2 YYNGEE, per germline. Trimming took 0 bases from V and 2 from J, leaving 11 bases between them. The CDR3 region has the DNA TGTGCCAGCAGCGTAGCTTCCAGAGATAACACCGGGGAGCTGTTTTTT. It specifies CASSVASRDNTGELFF.

This rearrangement joins TRBV5-5 to TRBJ1-6; possibly TRBD1 for D (5 bases). Trimming removed 1 base at V and 4 bases at J, with 18 bases between. Germline V CDR1 and CDR2: SGHKS, YYEKEE (reference sequence). This CDR3 has 18 residues. The CDR3 DNA is TGTGCCAGCAGCTTGCGGGGTCGGGGGAGCAGTTATAATTCACCCCTCCACTTT. Amino acid sequence: CASSLRGRGSSYNSPLHF.

The chain employs TRBV7-2 and TRBJ2-1; 10 bases line up with TRBD2. Germline lookup yields CDR1 SGHTA and CDR2 FQGNSA. Trimming removed 3 bases from V and 4 bases from J; junction bases left unmatched: 3. CDR3 length: 15 residues. CDR3 protein: CASSFGLAAYNEQFF. The CDR3 bases are TGTGCCAGCAGCTTCGGACTAGCGGCATACAATGAGCAGTTCTTC.

This rearrangement joins TRBV28 to TRBJ1-6; D uncertain. CDR1 is MDHEN, CDR2 SYDVKM, per germline. The CDR3 totals 13 residues. Trimming shortened V by 1 base and J by 10 bases, and 8 bases separated the two germline ends. CDR3 loop: CASSLLGRSPLHF. The CDR3 DNA follows: TGTGCCAGCAGTTTATTAGGCCGATCACCCCTCCACTTT.

The genes are TRBV7-2 and TRBJ1-5; no clear D. V was trimmed by 5 bases and J by 0 bases, leaving 11 bases between them. The CDR3 extends over 15 amino acids. Germline lookup yields CDR1 SGHTA and CDR2 FQGNSA. The CDR3 region is CASSATGISNQPQHF. In nucleotides, the CDR3 is TGTGCCAGCAGCGCAACGGGAATTAGCAATCAGCCCCAGCATTTT.

V gene TRBV6-1 combines with J gene TRBJ2-7, with 7 bases matching TRBD2. The CDR3 spans 14 residues. V was clipped by 10 bases and J by 0 bases; unmatched bases: 9. Germline V gene data show CDR1 as MNHNS and CDR2 as SASEGT. CDR3 sequence reads: CATAGAGYSYEQYF. For the CDR3, the DNA is TGTGCCACCGCCGGAGCGGGGTACTCCTACGAGCAGTACTTC.

The chain links TRBV14 to TRBJ1-4; D perhaps matches TRBD1 (6 bases). V was pared by 0 bases and J by 0 bases, with 8 bases between. CDR3 length: 16 residues. Germline V gene data show CDR1 as SGHDN and CDR2 as FVKESK. CDR3 sequence reads: CASSQERGPTNEKLFF. Written as DNA, the CDR3 is TGTGCCAGCAGCCAAGAACGGGGGCCAACTAATGAAAAACTGTTTTTT.

The chain is built from TRBV7-9 and TRBJ2-1; TRBD2 is a possible D gene (6 bases). The CDR3 contains 15 residues. Germline V CDR1 and CDR2: SEHNR, FQNEAQ (reference sequence). V was shortened by 7 bases and J by 7 bases, with 20 bases between the two germline ends. Here the CDR3 reads CASIPSWGDRNEQFF. CDR3 in DNA: TGTGCCAGCATCCCTTCGTGGGGGGACCGTAATGAGCAGTTCTTC.

The V and J genes are TRBV29-1 and TRBJ1-2; maybe TRBD1 (5 bases). The CDR3 has 13 amino acids. CDR1 and CDR2 (germline): SQVTM, ANQGSEA. Trimming took 5 bases from V and 2 from J, leaving 12 bases between them. CDR3 sequence reads: CSVRTGLNYGYTF. The CDR3 nucleotides are TGCAGCGTTCGCACGGGACTCAACTATGGCTACACCTTC.

This chain joins TRBV28 and TRBJ2-2; D is unclear. Germline CDR1 MDHEN, CDR2 SYDVKM. V was trimmed by 2 bases and J by 1 base, leaving 8 bases between them. This CDR3 is built from 15 residues. CDR3: CASSLAAGNTGELFF. The CDR3 bases are TGTGCCAGCAGTTTAGCGGCAGGGAACACCGGGGAGCTGTTTTTT.

The chain couples TRBV7-9 to TRBJ2-2; possible D gene TRBD2, 7 bases. This CDR3 spans 16 amino acids. The germline V gene has CDR1 SEHNR and CDR2 FQNEAQ (reference sequence). Trimming took 5 bases from V and 3 from J, leaving 16 bases between them. The CDR3 reads CASSMNVRGHTGELFF. The DNA for the CDR3 is TGTGCCAGCAGCATGAACGTGCGGGGGCACACCGGGGAGCTGTTTTTT.

This sequence joins TRBV6-5 and TRBJ2-5; no firm D call. The V gene lost 7 bases and the J gene lost 5 bases, with 8 bases spanning the gap. There are 11 residues in the CDR3. Germline CDR1 is MNHEY and CDR2 is SVGAGI. CDR3 residues: CASTQSETQYF. For the CDR3, the DNA is TGTGCCAGCACTCAATCCGAGACCCAGTACTTC.

This rearrangement joins TRBV19 to TRBJ2-2; a possible D gene is TRBD2 (6 bases). The CDR3 has 15 residues. The V end was cut by 6 bases, the J end by 7 bases, with 18 bases between. The germline gives CDR1 LNHDA, CDR2 SQIVND (reference sequence). In DNA, the CDR3 is TGTGCCAGTAGAACCAATCTAGCGAGGGGCGGGGAGCTGTTTTTT. Translation: CASRTNLARGGELFF.

The chain uses TRBV6-1 and TRBJ2-3; D assignment may be TRBD1 or TRBD2 (5 bases each). CDR1 MNHNS and CDR2 SASEGT come from the germline V gene. Trimming took 2 bases from V and 5 from J, leaving 11 bases between them. CDR3 length: 14 amino acids. The CDR3 here is CASSESRAGDTQYF. The CDR3 DNA reads as TGTGCCAGCAGTGAAAGCAGGGCGGGAGATACGCAGTATTTT.

The chain carries TRBV2 and TRBJ1-5; TRBD1 matches at 8 bases. The CDR3 extends over 15 amino acids. Trimming took 7 bases from V and 4 from J; bases not matched to a gene: 9. Per germline, CDR1 SNHLY and CDR2 FYNNEI. CDR3 DNA sequence: TGTGCCAGCAAGGCCGGGACAGGAGGTAATCAGCCCCAGCATTTT. It specifies CASKAGTGGNQPQHF.

V and J are TRBV2 and TRBJ2-5, with D tentatively TRBD2 (6 bases). Trimming took 4 bases from V and 4 from J, leaving 7 bases between them. Germline CDR1 reads SNHLY; CDR2 reads FYNNEI. The CDR3 consists of 12 residues. CDR3 sequence: CASSVRGETQYF. For the CDR3, the DNA is TGTGCCAGCAGTGTGCGGGGAGAGACCCAGTACTTC.

V usage is TRBV9 and J usage is TRBJ2-3, with TRBD2 matching over 10 bases. In germline, CDR1 is SGDLS, CDR2 YYNGEE. V lost 2 bases, J lost 3 bases, and 3 bases stayed unmatched. CDR3 length: 15 amino acids. The chain's CDR3 is CASSVGLAATDTQYF. The CDR3 bases are TGTGCCAGCAGCGTCGGACTAGCGGCAACAGATACGCAGTATTTT.

The V and J genes are TRBV19 and TRBJ1-3; D possibly corresponds to TRBD1 (5 bases). V was clipped by 1 base and J by 0 bases, with 7 bases between them. Germline CDR1 and CDR2: LNHDA and SQIVND (reference sequence). This CDR3 is built from 15 residues. Here the CDR3 DNA reads TGTGCCAGTAGTATAGCCGGGACCTCTGGAAACACCATATATTTT. Its translation is CASSIAGTSGNTIYF. Looking up the rest from reference TRBV19 and TRBJ1-3 gives the full variable domain: DGGITQSPKYLFRKEGQNVTLSCEQNLNHDAMYWYRQDPGQGLRLIYYSQIVNDFQKGDIAEGYSVSREKKESFPLTVTSAQKNPTAFYLCASSIAGTSGNTIYFGEGSWLTVV.

This clone came up a few times. The chain uses TRBV11-2 and TRBJ1-2; D might be TRBD1 (5 bases). The CDR3 has 13 residues. Germline loops: CDR1 SGHAT, CDR2 FQNNGV. Deletions cut 1 base from V and 2 bases from J, with 5 bases between. The CDR3 is CASSLAGNYGYTF. In DNA form, the CDR3 reads TGTGCCAGCAGCTTAGCAGGGAACTATGGCTACACCTTC.

The chain employs TRBV29-1 and TRBJ2-5; D possibly uses TRBD1 or TRBD2 (7 bases each). CDR3 length: 12 residues. The V and J ends lost 7 bases and 5 bases respectively, with 14 bases between them. CDR1 and CDR2 from the germline V gene are SQVTM and ANQGSEA. This chain's CDR3 is CSGGGGSETQYF. CDR3 DNA sequence: TGCAGCGGAGGGGGCGGGAGTGAGACCCAGTACTTC.

The chain uses TRBV6-5 and TRBJ1-3; 8 nucleotides match TRBD1. After removal of 6 bases from V and 8 bases from J, the junction contained 6 bases not matched to a gene. The CDR3 is made up of 13 amino acids. In germline, CDR1 is MNHEY, CDR2 SVGAGI. CDR3: CASSPGQGYTIYF. For the CDR3, the DNA is TGTGCCAGCAGCCCTGGACAGGGATACACCATATATTTT.

The chain is built from TRBV6-5 and TRBJ2-6; no clear D. CDR1 and CDR2 (germline): MNHEY, SVGAGI. The ends were cut back, 4 bases at V and 0 bases at J, with 4 bases in the middle. This CDR3 contains 14 residues. CDR3 in DNA: TGTGCCAGCAGTTCCGTCTCTGGGGCCAACGTCCTGACTTTC. This codes for CASSSVSGANVLTF.

This clone was seen only once. The chain uses TRBV14 and TRBJ1-5; D remains ambiguous. The V and J ends lost 1 base and 5 bases respectively, with 9 bases between them. CDR3 size: 14 residues. Looked up from germline, CDR1 is SGHDN and CDR2 is FVKESK. This CDR3 reads CASSQANRHQPQHF. The CDR3 coding sequence is TGTGCCAGCAGCCAAGCGAACAGACATCAGCCCCAGCATTTT.

V gene TRBV2 combines with J gene TRBJ2-3; D not resolved. The CDR3 is 14 amino acids. Trimming took 2 bases from V and 7 from J, leaving 13 bases between them. Per germline, CDR1 SNHLY and CDR2 FYNNEI. In nucleotides, the CDR3 is TGTGCCAGCAGTGAATGGATCCCCGGCCATACGCAGTATTTT. As protein: CASSEWIPGHTQYF.

The chain links TRBV4-1 to TRBJ2-5, with D hard to call. This CDR3 is 18 amino acids long. V was trimmed by 1 base and J by 4 bases, leaving 22 bases between them. Germline V gene lookup returns CDR1 MGHRA and CDR2 YSYEKL. The CDR3 DNA follows: TGCGCCAGCAGCCAAGCAACGTCGGCAGTGAGTGGGCGAGAGACCCAGTACTTC. This sequence encodes CASSQATSAVSGRETQYF.

This clone was picked up a small number of times. The gene calls are TRBV7-9 and TRBJ2-7; 14 nucleotides match TRBD2. V shed 5 bases and J 5 bases; nucleotides not matched to a gene: 2. The CDR3 consists of 14 residues. Germline assignment: CDR1 SEHNR and CDR2 FQNEAQ (reference sequence). CDR3 in amino acids: CASSRLAGGHEQYF. The CDR3 region has the DNA TGTGCCAGCAGCCGACTAGCGGGGGGGCACGAGCAGTACTTC.

V usage is TRBV6-5 and J usage is TRBJ2-5; 8 nucleotides align to TRBD2. The CDR3 sequence is 13 residues long. V shed 4 bases and J 3 bases; nucleotides not matched to a gene: 1. The germline V gene has CDR1 MNHEY and CDR2 SVGAGI. CDR3 coding DNA: TGTGCCAGCAGTTCAGCGGGGGAAGAGACCCAGTACTTC. The encoded protein is CASSSAGEETQYF.

The chain has TRBV6-5 and TRBJ1-2, with D uncertain. The CDR3 extends over 12 amino acids. V lost 8 bases to trimming and J lost 6 bases, with 13 bases between them. Germline CDR1 MNHEY, CDR2 SVGAGI. CDR3 region: CASRAGYNGYTF. The CDR3 DNA reads as TGTGCCAGCCGGGCAGGTTATAATGGCTACACCTTC.

The chain combines TRBV12-2 with TRBJ2-3; the listed D gene, TRBD2, was not tested against the DNA. TRBV12-2 is described as a pseudogene. This CDR3 spans 17 amino acids. Written as DNA, the CDR3 is TGTGCAAGTCGTTTCCAGGGCCCCCGGGACTTCACAGATACGCAGTATTTT. It specifies CASRFQGPRDFTDTQYF.

This chain connects TRBV7-2 to TRBJ1-5; D remains unclear. Germline V gene lookup returns CDR1 SGHTA and CDR2 FQGNSA. The CDR3 has 14 amino acids. Trimming stripped 1 base from V and 1 base from J, with 5 bases between. The CDR3 nucleotides are TGTGCCAGCAGCTTAGTCTGGAGCAATCAGCCCCAGCATTTT. It encodes CASSLVWSNQPQHF.

This rearrangement joins TRBV29-1 to TRBJ2-5; possible D gene TRBD2, 5 bases. The CDR3 runs 15 residues. The V gene's germline CDR1 is SQVTM and CDR2 ANQGSEA. Trimming took off 3 bases at V and 1 base at J, with 15 bases between the two ends. This CDR3 reads CSVEAGSGFQETQYF. CDR3 nucleotide sequence: TGCAGCGTTGAGGCCGGGTCGGGGTTCCAAGAGACCCAGTACTTC.